The 22 T cell receptor beta chains below come from one sample, sequenced in a study of CD8 T cells in ankylosing spondylitis. Study conclusions and caveats: Blood from ankylosing spondylitis patients appeared to carry a characteristic roughly eight-variant TCR beta motif.

One entry per CDR3 protein, called by TCRdb with MiXCR from the 5' RACE reads. The profile shows about 220,000 distinct CDR3 sequences, just under 7.5% of them singletons. Antigen specificity for these receptors is unknown. Sequenced material: blood, either unsorted or a sorted T cell fraction (not recorded which). These receptors were taken from a male donor with ankylosing spondylitis.

This clonotype occurred many times. This rearrangement joins TRBV7-9 to TRBJ2-2, with D hard to call. The V and J ends lost 2 bases and 6 bases respectively, with 7 bases between them. This CDR3 has 13 residues. Germline CDR1 is SEHNR and CDR2 is FQNEAQ (reference sequence). As DNA, the CDR3 is TGTGCCAGCAGCTTATCTATTGCCGGGGAGCTGTTTTTT. Its translation is CASSLSIAGELFF.

This clonotype was seen many times. The chain recombines TRBV7-3 with TRBJ2-7; D is perhaps TRBD2 (6 bases). Trimming removed 10 bases from V and 3 bases from J, with 16 bases in between. CDR3 length: 13 residues. In germline, CDR1 is SGHTA, CDR2 FQGTGA. CDR3 region: CATESAGYYEQYF. CDR3 in DNA: TGTGCCACCGAGTCGGCGGGGTACTACGAGCAGTACTTC.

The rearrangement uses TRBV18 and TRBJ2-1, with TRBD2 identical over 9 bases. The germline gives CDR1 KGHSH, CDR2 LQKENI. The CDR3 totals 15 residues. V dropped 4 bases and J dropped 9; count of bases not matched to a gene: 10. CDR3 residues: CASSRPGLAVPEQFF. CDR3 coding DNA: TGTGCCAGCTCACGACCGGGACTAGCAGTCCCTGAGCAGTTCTTC.

This clonotype was detected ten times or more. The J gene is TRBJ1-1, the V gene TRBV9; D not resolved. The CDR3 runs to 15 residues. Germline V gene sequence: CDR1 SGDLS, CDR2 YYNGEE. V was shortened by 4 bases and J by 0 bases, with 13 bases between the two germline ends. CDR3 in DNA: TGTGCCAGCAGCCCCGGCCCGATTTTGAACACTGAAGCTTTCTTT. This encodes CASSPGPILNTEAFF.

This clonotype was seen ten or more times. The rearrangement joins TRBV12-3 or TRBV12-4 to TRBJ1-5; no clear D. The CDR3 length is 13 residues. V was trimmed by 4 bases and J by 4 bases, leaving 8 bases between them. The CDR3 loop reads CASSSLQNQPQHF. The CDR3 DNA follows: TGTGCCAGCAGTTCTCTTCAGAATCAGCCCCAGCATTTT.

Only a few counts were recorded for this clonotype. V usage is TRBV7-9 and J usage is TRBJ2-2; TRBD1 matches 9 bases. Trimming removed 5 bases from V and 7 bases from J; junction bases left unmatched: 8. CDR1 SEHNR and CDR2 FQNEAQ come from the germline V gene (reference sequence). The CDR3 sequence is 15 residues long. CDR3 bases: TGTGCCAGCAGCCCCCCACAGGGGGCGGTCGGGGAGCTGTTTTTT. This encodes CASSPPQGAVGELFF.

This clonotype was found many times. The rearrangement joins TRBV29-1 to TRBJ1-2; 8 bases agree with TRBD1. Germline values: CDR1 SQVTM, CDR2 ANQGSEA. This CDR3 is 12 amino acids long. J lost 6 bases, V lost 3 bases, and 3 bases had no gene match. CDR3 protein: CSVETGVDGYTF. The CDR3 coding sequence is TGCAGCGTTGAGACAGGGGTCGATGGCTACACCTTC.

This clonotype was detected many times. This chain connects TRBV7-6 to TRBJ2-1, with D maybe TRBD2 (6 bases). Germline assignment: CDR1 SGHVS and CDR2 FNYEAQ. CDR3 length: 15 residues. The germline V and J ends were trimmed by 0 bases and 8 bases, with 14 bases remaining between them. In DNA, the CDR3 is TGTGCCAGCAGCTTAGCGGGAGGCATAACAGATGAGCAGTTCTTC. Amino acids: CASSLAGGITDEQFF.

This clonotype was observed a few times. This chain links TRBV28 with TRBJ2-6; TRBD2 agrees at 9 bases. The CDR3 totals 20 residues. The J segment lost 0 bases and the V segment lost 3 bases, leaving 12 bases of the junction unmatched. Germline V gene data show CDR1 as MDHEN and CDR2 as SYDVKM. The CDR3 DNA reads TGTGCCAGCAGTTTGGCTGGGGAGACTAGCGGCAACTCTGGGGCCAACGTCCTGACTTTC. Translated, it gives CASSLAGETSGNSGANVLTF.

There are many counts of this clonotype. The rearrangement uses TRBV5-1 and TRBJ2-3; TRBD2 matches at 12 bases. Germline lookup yields CDR1 SGHRS and CDR2 YFSETQ. Trimming at V came to 4 bases and at J to 0 bases, leaving 6 bases not matched to a gene. This CDR3 spans 17 amino acids. CDR3 protein: CASSGTSGFPSTDTQYF. In DNA form, the CDR3 reads TGCGCCAGCAGCGGGACTAGCGGGTTTCCTAGCACAGATACGCAGTATTTT.

This clonotype has a count of ten or more. The chain combines TRBV29-1 with TRBJ2-1; D uncertain. Germline CDR1 reads SQVTM; CDR2 reads ANQGSEA. Trimming shortened V by 4 bases and J by 4 bases, and 14 bases separated the two germline ends. This CDR3 comprises 14 residues. The CDR3 DNA is TGCAGCGTTGCTGGTGGGTCAGCTTACAATGAGCAGTTCTTC. It yields the protein CSVAGGSAYNEQFF.

There are many counts of this clonotype. The rearrangement uses TRBV4-3 and TRBJ1-5, with D maybe TRBD1 (5 bases). Germline V CDR1 and CDR2: LGHNA, YSLEER. The CDR3 has 15 amino acids. Trimming stripped 0 bases from V and 6 bases from J, with 12 bases between. This CDR3 is CASSQDGGDFQPQHF. The CDR3 nucleotides read TGCGCCAGCAGCCAAGATGGAGGGGATTTTCAGCCCCAGCATTTT.

This clonotype was recorded at least ten times. The CDR3 region is CASSASRGETQYF. The CDR3 DNA follows: TGTGCCAGCAGCGCCAGCAGGGGGGAGACCCAGTACTTC. The gene calls are TRBV25-1 and TRBJ2-5, with 7 bases fitting TRBD1. The CDR3 length is 13 residues. Germline CDR1 and CDR2: MGHDK and SYGVNS. V trimming: 6 bases; J trimming: 5 bases; junction bases outside the gene matches: 6. The complete variable domain, with remaining parts taken from reference TRBV25-1 and TRBJ2-5, reads EADIYQTPRYLVIGTGKKITLECSQTMGHDKMYWYQQDPGMELHLIHYSYGVNSTEKGDLSSESTVSRIRTEHFPLTLESARPSHTSQYLCASSASRGETQYFGPGTRLLVL.

The CDR3 region is CASSLAVSTYEQYF. As DNA, the CDR3 is TGTGCCAGCAGCTTAGCAGTCAGCACCTACGAGCAGTACTTC. The V gene is TRBV7-6, the J gene TRBJ2-7; unclear D gene. The length of the CDR3 is 14 residues. The V gene lost 0 bases and the J gene lost 2 bases, with 8 bases spanning the gap. CDR1 is SGHVS, CDR2 FNYEAQ, per germline.

Ten or more counts support this clonotype. This chain connects TRBV6-1 to TRBJ2-5, with 8 bases that match TRBD2. CDR3 size: 15 residues. V shed 8 bases and J 0 bases; nucleotides not matched to a gene: 8. CDR1 is MNHNS, CDR2 SASEGT, per germline. Here the CDR3 DNA reads TGTGCCAGCGGGCTAGCGGGCGCGTACCAAGAGACCCAGTACTTC. It is translated as CASGLAGAYQETQYF.

This clonotype was counted at least ten times. The gene calls are TRBV24-1 and TRBJ2-2; no clear D. Germline lookup yields CDR1 KGHDR and CDR2 SFDVKD. The CDR3 consists of 13 residues. V lost 4 bases and J lost 3, with 5 bases in between. CDR3 bases: TGTGCCACCAGTGAATGGGACACCGGGGAGCTGTTTTTT. Its translation: CATSEWDTGELFF.

In its sample, this clonotype was seen many times. The chain has TRBV25-1 and TRBJ2-1; 10 positions match TRBD2. CDR1 and CDR2 (germline): MGHDK, SYGVNS. V lost 5 bases and J lost 4; bases outside the gene matches: 2. The CDR3 runs 14 residues. The CDR3 spells CASSPGLAYNEQFF. The CDR3 DNA follows: TGTGCCAGCAGTCCGGGACTAGCGTACAATGAGCAGTTCTTC.

This clonotype was observed at least ten times. V is TRBV28 and J is TRBJ2-7, with D uncertain. Germline V gene sequence: CDR1 MDHEN, CDR2 SYDVKM. V dropped 7 bases and J dropped 9 bases, with 22 bases sitting between them. The CDR3 spans 14 residues. The CDR3 spells CASIPDTLPARQYF. CDR3 DNA sequence: TGTGCCAGCATCCCCGATACTCTCCCAGCCCGGCAGTACTTC. Supplemented by reference TRBV28 and TRBJ2-7, the full variable domain reads DVKVTQSSRYLVKRTGEKVFLECVQDMDHENMFWYRQDPGLGLRLIYFSYDVKMKEKGDIPEGYSVSREKKERFSLILESASTNQTSMYLCASIPDTLPARQYFGPGTRLTVT.

This clonotype was detected many times. This chain joins TRBV9 and TRBJ1-2, with 10 bases aligning to TRBD1. Trimming removed 0 bases from V and 5 bases from J; junction bases left unmatched: 7. From germline, CDR1 is SGDLS and CDR2 YYNGEE. The CDR3 has 16 amino acids. CDR3 protein: CASSVEETGGGYGYTF. In nucleotides, the CDR3 is TGTGCCAGCAGCGTAGAAGAGACAGGGGGCGGGTATGGCTACACCTTC.

This clonotype has only a few counts. The rearrangement joins TRBV20-1 to TRBJ1-2, with D perhaps TRBD1 (5 bases). Trimming left V 0 bases short and J 4 bases short, with 12 bases between. The CDR3 is 14 amino acids. Germline CDR1 DFQATT, CDR2 SNEGSKA (reference sequence). CDR3 DNA sequence: TGCAGTGCTAGAGAGAGCAGGGTTCTCTATGGCTACACCTTC. Translated, it gives CSARESRVLYGYTF.

V gene TRBV3-1 combines with J gene TRBJ2-5, with D perhaps matching TRBD2 (7 bases). V dropped 0 bases and J dropped 2 bases, with 13 bases sitting between them. Germline loops: CDR1 LGHDT, CDR2 YNNKEL (reference sequence). The CDR3 extends over 16 amino acids. The CDR3 sequence is CASSQDWGGTQETQYF. The CDR3 DNA reads as TGTGCCAGCAGCCAAGATTGGGGGGGGACACAAGAGACCCAGTACTTC.

This clonotype was recorded a few times. The chain has TRBV28 and TRBJ2-7; D is ambiguous. V lost 4 bases, J lost 5 bases, and 21 bases lay in between. Germline V lookup: CDR1 MDHEN, CDR2 SYDVKM. This CDR3 is 16 amino acids long. The CDR3 protein is CASSSPLMGSNDEQYF. The CDR3 coding sequence is TGTGCCAGCAGTTCACCTCTGATGGGCTCGAACGACGAGCAGTACTTC.